These 17 T cell receptor beta chains were all obtained from the same sample, sequenced in a study of blood T cell repertoires in COVID-19. Profiled with immunoSEQ multiplex PCR; TCRdb holds only in-frame clones, not every one. The repertoire holds about 270,000 clones, with around four fifths as singletons. Sequenced: peripheral blood. The receptor set was obtained from a woman aged 45-60 years with active or convalescent COVID-19.

This clone showed up just once. J is TRBJ2-3 and V is TRBV19; D is undetermined. Germline assignment: CDR1 LNHDA and CDR2 SQIVND (reference sequence). Trimming removed 5 bases from V and 0 bases from J, with 12 bases in between. The length of the CDR3 is 15 residues. CDR3 coding DNA: TGTGCCAGTAGTTCCTCGAGGTCTAGCACAGATACGCAGTATTTT. This sequence encodes CASSSSRSSTDTQYF.

The rearrangement uses TRBV5-1 and TRBJ1-2; TRBD1 matches at 7 bases. Unmatched junction bases numbered 7, after V lost 3 bases and J lost 2 bases. The CDR3 extends over 15 amino acids. Germline loops: CDR1 SGHRS, CDR2 YFSETQ. The CDR3 loop is CASSYRQGLNYGYTF. CDR3 nucleotide sequence: TGCGCCAGCAGCTACCGACAGGGTTTAAACTATGGCTACACCTTC.

This sequence joins TRBV11-2 and TRBJ2-2, with TRBD2 matching 13 bases. CDR3 length equals 16 residues. The V and J ends lost 6 bases and 4 bases, in that order; junction bases with no gene match: 5. Germline lookup yields CDR1 SGHAT and CDR2 FQNNGV. This CDR3 reads CASRWGLAGPTGELFF. The CDR3, as DNA: TGTGCCAGCAGATGGGGACTAGCGGGACCCACCGGGGAGCTGTTTTTT.

CDR3 region: CASSVDRGIYNEQFF. The CDR3 DNA reads TGTGCCAGCAGCGTAGATAGGGGTATTTACAATGAGCAGTTCTTC. The chain uses TRBV9 and TRBJ2-1, with a weak D call TRBD1 (5 bases). Germline loops: CDR1 SGDLS, CDR2 YYNGEE. Between the trimmed V and J ends, which lost 0 bases and 4 bases, there was a span of 11 bases. This CDR3 contains 15 residues.

This sequence joins TRBV5-6 and TRBJ1-1; no clear D. Germline V CDR1 and CDR2: SGHDT, YYEEEE. The V end was cut by 2 bases, the J end by 4 bases, with 9 bases between. This CDR3 has 13 amino acids. The CDR3 DNA reads TGTGCCAGCAGCTTCTCGGAGTTCACTGAAGCTTTCTTT. This gives the protein CASSFSEFTEAFF.

This clone was seen a single time. The rearrangement uses TRBV29-1 and TRBJ1-1, with 8 positions matching TRBD1. The CDR3 is 14 amino acids. The germline V gene has CDR1 SQVTM and CDR2 ANQGSEA. Germline trimming cut 7 bases from V and 2 bases from J; bases unmatched to any gene: 9. The CDR3 bases are TGCAGCGCCAAGGAGGCAGGGGGCAACACTGAAGCTTTCTTT. Residues: CSAKEAGGNTEAFF.

The chain recombines TRBV4-1 with TRBJ2-1, with 11 bases matching TRBD2. The CDR3 extends over 17 amino acids. Germline V gene sequence: CDR1 MGHRA, CDR2 YSYEKL. The J segment lost 6 bases and the V segment lost 4 bases, leaving 11 bases of the junction unmatched. CDR3 residues: CASSRGLAGGPSNEQFF. CDR3 sequence (DNA): TGCGCCAGCAGCCGTGGGCTAGCGGGAGGCCCCAGCAATGAGCAGTTCTTC.

The rearrangement links TRBV12-3 or TRBV12-4 to TRBJ1-2; TRBD1 aligns across 7 bases. This CDR3 spans 11 amino acids. J was trimmed by 8 bases and V by 7 bases; bases with no gene match: 4. This CDR3 reads CASNQGEGYTF. CDR3 bases: TGTGCCAGCAATCAGGGGGAAGGCTACACCTTC.

The CDR3 spells CASSVAGAADTQYF. CDR3 in DNA: TGTGCCAGCAGCGTGGCAGGGGCGGCAGATACGCAGTATTTT. The J gene is TRBJ2-3, the V gene TRBV9; a weak D match, TRBD1 (6 bases). Germline values: CDR1 SGDLS, CDR2 YYNGEE. The CDR3 length is 14 residues. Trimming removed 2 bases from V and 4 bases from J, with 11 bases in between. Together with reference TRBV9 and TRBJ2-3, the CDR3 gives the full variable domain: DSGVTQTPKHLITATGQRVTLRCSPRSGDLSVYWYQQSLDQGLQFLIQYYNGEERAKGNILERFSAQQFPDLHSELNLSSLELGDSALYFCASSVAGAADTQYFGPGTRLTVL.

This clone appeared once. DNA for the CDR3: TGTGCCAGCAGCCTTCAACAGGGTGGAAGATCACCCCTCCACTTT. Translating gives CASSLQQGGRSPLHF. The chain carries TRBV28 and TRBJ1-6, with a possible D match to TRBD1 (6 bases). Per the germline V gene, CDR1 is MDHEN and CDR2 is SYDVKM. V was shortened by 6 bases and J by 10 bases, with 19 bases between the two germline ends. The CDR3 covers 15 residues. The whole variable domain, filled in from reference TRBV28 and TRBJ1-6, reads DVKVTQSSRYLVKRTGEKVFLECVQDMDHENMFWYRQDPGLGLRLIYFSYDVKMKEKGDIPEGYSVSREKKERFSLILESASTNQTSMYLCASSLQQGGRSPLHFGNGTRLTVT.

A remark on this clone: The same CDR3 can be traced to other DNA sequences in this sample. The genes are TRBV18 and TRBJ1-1; 7 bases fit TRBD1. Trimming took 3 bases from V and 5 from J; bases not matched to a gene: 6. CDR3 length equals 14 residues. Germline values: CDR1 KGHSH, CDR2 LQKENI. The CDR3 nucleotides are TGTGCCAGCTCACCTGACAGGGTTGGGACTGAAGCTTTCTTT. Translation: CASSPDRVGTEAFF.

The J gene is TRBJ2-3, the V gene TRBV18; 8 bases line up with TRBD1. The CDR3 consists of 15 residues. V shed 4 bases and J 4 bases; nucleotides not matched to a gene: 7. Germline CDR1 is KGHSH and CDR2 is LQKENI. The CDR3 protein is CASSRRTGLADTQYF. The DNA for the CDR3 is TGTGCCAGCTCACGGAGGACAGGGCTCGCAGATACGCAGTATTTT.

V gene TRBV6-5 combines with J gene TRBJ1-1; 7 bases agree with TRBD1. The CDR3 length is 12 residues. Per germline, CDR1 MNHEY and CDR2 SVGAGI. J was trimmed by 1 base and V by 8 bases; bases with no gene match: 1. CDR3 region: CASQGGNTEAFF. The CDR3 DNA sequence: TGTGCCAGCCAGGGGGGGAACACTGAAGCTTTCTTT.

The chain joins TRBV19 to TRBJ1-5; maybe TRBD1 (6 bases). CDR1 LNHDA and CDR2 SQIVND come from the germline V gene (reference sequence). There are 13 residues in the CDR3. V lost 7 bases and J 4 bases, leaving 11 bases between the germline ends. CDR3 nucleotides: TGTGCCAGTACCTTTGGACAGAATCAGCCCCAGCATTTT. Protein product: CASTFGQNQPQHF.

The chain recombines TRBV28 with TRBJ1-6; 9 bases fit TRBD1. Trimming cost V 5 bases and J 11 bases; bases outside gene matches: 7. The CDR3 runs to 14 residues. The germline V gene encodes CDR1 MDHEN and CDR2 SYDVKM. This CDR3 is CASSRDRGSPPLHF. In DNA, the CDR3 is TGTGCCAGCAGTCGCGACAGGGGGAGCCCACCCCTCCACTTT.

The J gene is TRBJ2-3, the V gene TRBV5-1, with D uncertain. Germline CDR1 SGHRS, CDR2 YFSETQ. V gave up 0 bases and J gave up 5 bases, with 4 bases separating them. The CDR3 consists of 12 residues. The CDR3: CASSLGLDTQYF. The CDR3, as DNA: TGCGCCAGCAGCTTGGGACTAGATACGCAGTATTTT.

The rearrangement uses TRBV29-1 and TRBJ1-2, with TRBD1 identical over 7 bases. The CDR3 sequence is 12 residues long. Germline V gene lookup returns CDR1 SQVTM and CDR2 ANQGSEA. With V trimmed by 6 bases and J by 2 bases, 3 bases remained unmatched. The CDR3 DNA reads TGCAGCGTGCGGGACAGCAACTATGGCTACACCTTC. It translates to CSVRDSNYGYTF.